The sample holds a few counts of the clone carrying this TCR beta chain. Antigen specificity is unknown. This CDR3 contains 14 residues. Trimming took 8 bases from V and 3 from J, leaving 15 bases between them. The germline V gene has CDR1 SGHRS and CDR2 YFSETQ. Method: immunoSEQ multiplex PCR; TCRdb's copy keeps in-frame clones and lacks some. The sample contains 2.5 million or so clones, approximately 90% of which appear only once. The record originates from a study of shared clonotypes between healthy human individuals. General study findings and limits: Around 5.3% of naive CD4 clonotypes were shared across a few donors.

Sequencing was carried out using naive CD4+ T cells sorted from blood. Noted subset: CD45RA+ positively selected. The chain combines TRBV5-1 with TRBJ2-1; D is possibly TRBD2 (6 bases). This receptor was obtained from a man younger than 30 in good health. The CDR3 nucleotides read TGCGCCAGTATCAGGGACTCAATCTACAATGAGCAGTTCTTC. Encoded protein: CASIRDSIYNEQFF.